Shown below are 30 T cell receptor beta chains from a single sample sequenced in a study of blood T cell repertoires in COVID-19. Method: immunoSEQ multiplex PCR; TCRdb's copy keeps in-frame clones and lacks some. Of 140,000 to 150,000 clones in the sample, 65% to 85% were seen once. The material sequenced was PBMCs or T cells enriched from blood (not recorded which). Source of these receptors: a woman in her fifties or sixties who had been exposed to COVID-19.

The CDR3 DNA follows: TGTGCCAGCAGTGAAAAGGGGCGGATCTCTAACTATGGCTACACCTTC. The encoded protein is CASSEKGRISNYGYTF. This rearrangement joins TRBV2 to TRBJ1-2; tentatively, D is TRBD1 (5 bases). The germline CDR1 and CDR2 sequences are SNHLY and FYNNEI. The CDR3 length is 16 residues. Trimming shortened V by 2 bases and J by 0 bases, and 13 bases separated the two germline ends.

This clone was counted between two and nine times. The chain links TRBV10-3 to TRBJ1-1; unclear D gene. Deletions cut 3 bases from V and 0 bases from J, with 11 bases between. The CDR3 is made up of 15 amino acids. The germline gives CDR1 ENHRY, CDR2 SYGVKD. The CDR3 DNA is TGTGCCATCAGTGAAGATCGCGGAGTGAACACTGAAGCTTTCTTT. Encoded protein: CAISEDRGVNTEAFF.

The chain employs TRBV11-2 and TRBJ2-7; the match to TRBD2 covers 9 bases. V was clipped by 5 bases and J by 3 bases; unmatched bases: 8. The CDR3 extends over 15 amino acids. The germline gives CDR1 SGHAT, CDR2 FQNNGV. The CDR3 DNA sequence: TGTGCCAGCAGCCCCCGGGGTAGCGGGGGCTACGAGCAGTACTTC. Its translation is CASSPRGSGGYEQYF.

The chain links TRBV10-3 to TRBJ2-7, with D possibly TRBD1 on 6 matching bases. The V end lost 4 bases, the J end lost 2 bases, and 12 bases lay between the germline ends. This CDR3 region has 14 residues. From germline, CDR1 is ENHRY and CDR2 SYGVKD. The CDR3 loop is CAISALGDTYEQYF. In nucleotides, the CDR3 is TGTGCCATCAGTGCCCTTGGGGACACCTACGAGCAGTACTTC.

Only one count was recorded for this clone. The chain combines TRBV7-2 with TRBJ2-5; 10 bases line up with TRBD2. Trimming at V came to 1 base and at J to 4 bases, leaving 12 bases not matched to a gene. The CDR3 covers 18 residues. Germline V lookup: CDR1 SGHTA, CDR2 FQGNSA. The CDR3 is CASSLGLSTSGKGETQYF. The CDR3 DNA is TGTGCCAGCAGCTTAGGGCTCTCTACTAGCGGGAAGGGAGAGACCCAGTACTTC. Full variable domain (outside the CDR3, taken from reference TRBV7-2 and TRBJ2-5): GAGVSQSPSNKVTEKGKDVELRCDPISGHTALYWYRQSLGQGLEFLIYFQGNSAPDKSGLPSDRFSAERTGGSVSTLTIQRTQQEDSAVYLCASSLGLSTSGKGETQYFGPGTRLLVL.

The chain combines TRBV2 with TRBJ2-7; 10 bases fit TRBD2. The CDR3 extends over 15 amino acids. CDR1 is SNHLY and CDR2 is FYNNEI in the germline V gene. Trimming at V came to 4 bases and at J to 0 bases, leaving 3 bases not matched to a gene. CDR3 loop: CASSAERGGSYEQYF. The CDR3 nucleotides are TGTGCCAGCAGTGCCGAGCGGGGGGGCTCCTACGAGCAGTACTTC. Together with reference TRBV2 and TRBJ2-7, the CDR3 gives the full variable domain: EPEVTQTPSHQVTQMGQEVILRCVPISNHLYFYWYRQILGQKVEFLVSFYNNEISEKSEIFDDQFSVERPDGSNFTLKIRSTKLEDSAMYFCASSAERGGSYEQYFGPGTRLTVT.

The chain employs TRBV5-6 and TRBJ1-6, with TRBD1 matching over 7 bases. The CDR3 consists of 14 residues. The germline V gene encodes CDR1 SGHDT and CDR2 YYEEEE. V dropped 4 bases and J dropped 6; count of bases not matched to a gene: 4. This CDR3 reads CASSRTGFNSPLHF. In DNA form, the CDR3 reads TGTGCCAGCAGCCGGACAGGATTTAATTCACCCCTCCACTTT. The variable domain in full, with the rest retrieved from reference TRBV5-6 and TRBJ1-6, is DAGVTQSPTHLIKTRGQQVTLRCSPKSGHDTVSWYQQALGQGPQFIFQYYEEEERQRGNFPDRFSGHQFPNYSSELNVNALLLGDSALYLCASSRTGFNSPLHFGNGTRLTVT.

The J gene is TRBJ1-1, the V gene TRBV7-8; D is possibly TRBD1 (5 bases). Trimming shortened V by 5 bases and J by 1 base, and 20 bases separated the two germline ends. The germline V gene encodes CDR1 SGHVS and CDR2 FQNEAQ. The CDR3 contains 17 residues. The CDR3 loop reads CASSRTRDLRGNTEAFF. The CDR3, as DNA: TGTGCCAGCAGCCGCACCCGGGACTTACGGGGGAACACTGAAGCTTTCTTT.

The chain is built from TRBV20-1 and TRBJ2-2; D is ambiguous. V dropped 3 bases and J dropped 5 bases, with 7 bases sitting between them. CDR1 is DFQATT, CDR2 SNEGSKA, per germline (reference sequence). CDR3 length equals 12 residues. CDR3 sequence: CSASVPTGELFF. Here the CDR3 DNA reads TGCAGTGCTAGTGTCCCGACCGGGGAGCTGTTTTTT.

This CDR3 is CASSQGTGGPDTQYF. CDR3 nucleotide sequence: TGCGCCAGCAGCCAAGGGACAGGGGGGCCAGATACGCAGTATTTT. The chain recombines TRBV4-3 with TRBJ2-3; 10 nucleotides line up with TRBD1. The V gene end was trimmed by 1 base and the J gene end by 4 bases; junction bases not matched to a gene: 2. Germline V gene data show CDR1 as LGHNA and CDR2 as YSLEER. The CDR3 loop spans 15 amino acids.

This chain's CDR3 is CASSLGQAGGYTF. CDR3 in DNA: TGCGCCAGCAGCTTGGGACAGGCAGGTGGCTACACCTTC. The V call is TRBV5-1, the J call TRBJ1-2, with a weak D call TRBD1 (6 bases). The CDR3 spans 13 residues. Trimming took off 0 bases at V and 7 bases at J, with 10 bases between the two ends. Germline lookup yields CDR1 SGHRS and CDR2 YFSETQ.

CDR3 DNA: TGTGCCAGCATCGGACAGGGATTTTCCTATGGCTACACCTTC. Amino acid sequence: CASIGQGFSYGYTF. This chain joins TRBV2 and TRBJ1-2, with TRBD1 identical over 8 bases. Germline values: CDR1 SNHLY, CDR2 FYNNEI. The V gene end was trimmed by 7 bases and the J gene end by 4 bases; junction bases not matched to a gene: 8. This CDR3 comprises 14 residues. Full variable domain (remainder filled in from reference TRBV2 and TRBJ1-2): EPEVTQTPSHQVTQMGQEVILRCVPISNHLYFYWYRQILGQKVEFLVSFYNNEISEKSEIFDDQFSVERPDGSNFTLKIRSTKLEDSAMYFCASIGQGFSYGYTFGSGTRLTVV.

The chain uses TRBV19 and TRBJ1-2, with D possibly TRBD1 on 5 matching bases. Trimming left V 7 bases short and J 3 bases short, with 12 bases between. The CDR3 is made up of 13 amino acids. Germline V gene data show CDR1 as LNHDA and CDR2 as SQIVND (reference sequence). This chain's CDR3 is CASTRQRYYGYTF. In DNA form, the CDR3 reads TGTGCCAGTACGAGACAGCGATACTATGGCTACACCTTC.

The V call is TRBV7-9, the J call TRBJ2-1; 8 bases map to TRBD1. The CDR3 contains 13 residues. V lost 5 bases, J lost 12 bases, and 9 bases stayed unmatched. Germline-derived CDR1 and CDR2 are SEHNR and FQNEAQ (reference sequence). DNA for the CDR3: TGTGCCAGCAGCCCGACAGGGGCCCTAGGGCAGTTCTTC. Translated, it gives CASSPTGALGQFF.

The rearrangement links TRBV19 to TRBJ1-2; 11 bases align to TRBD1. Trimming at V came to 3 bases and at J to 4 bases, leaving 4 bases not matched to a gene. This CDR3 has 15 amino acids. The germline gives CDR1 LNHDA, CDR2 SQIVND (reference sequence). CDR3 in DNA: TGTGCCAGTAGTATGTGGACAGGGGGCACCTATGGCTACACCTTC. Translating it yields CASSMWTGGTYGYTF.

This clone was seen only a few times. V gene TRBV18 combines with J gene TRBJ1-1, with D possibly being TRBD1 (6 bases). Trimming took 3 bases from V and 1 from J, leaving 15 bases between them. The CDR3 length is 16 residues. Germline-derived CDR1 and CDR2 are KGHSH and LQKENI. CDR3 in DNA: TGTGCCAGCTCACCGACTCCCGGGACAACGAACACTGAAGCTTTCTTT. This encodes CASSPTPGTTNTEAFF.

V and J are TRBV9 and TRBJ2-1, with 13 bases fitting TRBD2. The CDR3 runs 17 residues. V shed 3 bases, J shed 6 bases, and the junction held 9 bases outside the gene matches. Per germline, CDR1 SGDLS and CDR2 YYNGEE. CDR3 sequence: CASSAPGGLAGSNEQFF. The CDR3 nucleotides read TGTGCCAGCAGCGCCCCTGGGGGACTAGCGGGATCCAATGAGCAGTTCTTC. Looking up the rest from reference TRBV9 and TRBJ2-1 gives the full variable domain: DSGVTQTPKHLITATGQRVTLRCSPRSGDLSVYWYQQSLDQGLQFLIQYYNGEERAKGNILERFSAQQFPDLHSELNLSSLELGDSALYFCASSAPGGLAGSNEQFFGPGTRLTVL.

In this sample, this clone turned up once. The chain links TRBV6-6 to TRBJ1-5; D not resolved. The germline V gene encodes CDR1 MNHNY and CDR2 SVGAGI (reference sequence). V lost 2 bases and J 2 bases, leaving 7 bases between the germline ends. The CDR3 has 14 residues. The CDR3 bases are TGTGCCAGCAGTTACCCTTCTGGCAATCAGCCCCAGCATTTT. Translating gives CASSYPSGNQPQHF.

This sequence joins TRBV27 and TRBJ1-2; 8 bases align to TRBD1. The CDR3 runs 14 residues. The germline V gene has CDR1 MNHEY and CDR2 SMNVEV (reference sequence). The junction had 11 bases not matched to a gene; V was cut back by 3 bases and J by 11 bases. CDR3 coding DNA: TGTGCCAGCAGTTTTGGGAAGGGGACAGGAGGTTACACCTTC. Residues: CASSFGKGTGGYTF.

V is TRBV6-2 or TRBV6-3 and J is TRBJ2-1; D not resolved. V was cut by 5 bases and J by 0 bases, with 5 bases left in between. CDR3 length: 13 amino acids. Germline loops: CDR1 MNHEY, CDR2 SVGEGT. CDR3 region: CASSPSSYNEQFF. For the CDR3, the DNA is TGTGCCAGCAGTCCATCCTCCTACAATGAGCAGTTCTTC.

The J gene is TRBJ2-7, the V gene TRBV19; 14 bases align to TRBD2. J gave up 0 bases and V 2 bases, and 3 bases lay outside the gene matches. The germline V gene has CDR1 LNHDA and CDR2 SQIVND (reference sequence). The CDR3 spans 17 residues. The CDR3 spells CASSIRGTSGSSYEQYF. CDR3 DNA: TGTGCCAGTAGTATACGTGGGACTAGCGGGAGCTCCTACGAGCAGTACTTC. Full variable domain (missing parts from reference TRBV19 and TRBJ2-7): DGGITQSPKYLFRKEGQNVTLSCEQNLNHDAMYWYRQDPGQGLRLIYYSQIVNDFQKGDIAEGYSVSREKKESFPLTVTSAQKNPTAFYLCASSIRGTSGSSYEQYFGPGTRLTVT.

The CDR3 nucleotides read TGTGCCAGCAGCCCCAGGGGGACGAACAATGAGCAGTTCTTC. This translates into CASSPRGTNNEQFF. The chain links TRBV4-2 to TRBJ2-1; the match to TRBD1 covers 7 bases. CDR1 and CDR2 from the germline V gene are LGHNA and YNFKEQ. With 4 bases clipped from V and 5 bases from J, the junction kept 5 bases outside the gene matches. The CDR3 length is 14 residues.

The CDR3 sequence is CASSPGFATNEKLFF. The CDR3 DNA follows: TGTGCCAGCAGCCCAGGGTTCGCAACTAATGAAAAACTGTTTTTT. This rearrangement joins TRBV7-9 to TRBJ1-4, with D perhaps matching TRBD1 (5 bases). V was clipped by 5 bases and J by 0 bases, with 10 bases between them. Germline lookup yields CDR1 SEHNR and CDR2 FQNEAQ (reference sequence). This CDR3 has 15 amino acids. The full variable domain, in which reference TRBV7-9 and TRBJ1-4 provide the parts outside the CDR3, is DTGVSQNPRHKITKRGQNVTFRCDPISEHNRLYWYRQTLGQGPEFLTYFQNEAQLEKSRLLSDRFSAERPKGSFSTLEIQRTEQGDSAMYLCASSPGFATNEKLFFGSGTQLSVL.

The J gene is TRBJ2-3, the V gene TRBV3-1 (or the pseudogene TRBV3-2); maybe TRBD2 (6 bases). The germline V gene encodes CDR1 LGHDT and CDR2 YNNKEL (reference sequence). This CDR3 comprises 15 residues. V was shortened by 3 bases and J by 2 bases, with 12 bases between the two germline ends. CDR3 bases: TGTGCCAGCAGCCAGCGGGGACGGGACACAGATACGCAGTATTTT. It encodes CASSQRGRDTDTQYF.

This chain joins TRBV5-6 and TRBJ2-1; TRBD2 might be the D (7 bases). Germline V gene data show CDR1 as SGHDT and CDR2 as YYEEEE. Trimming took off 0 bases at V and 3 bases at J, with 10 bases between the two ends. CDR3 length: 15 amino acids. The CDR3: CASSLGGGIYNEQFF. Here the CDR3 DNA reads TGTGCCAGCAGCTTGGGCGGGGGCATCTACAATGAGCAGTTCTTC.

The chain joins TRBV7-2 to TRBJ1-4, with TRBD1 as a possible D gene (6 bases). The germline V gene has CDR1 SGHTA and CDR2 FQGNSA. The V and J ends lost 0 bases and 10 bases respectively, with 12 bases between them. The CDR3 runs 14 residues. The CDR3, as DNA: TGTGCCAGCAGCTTAGCTGGCAGGGGCTTAAAACTGTTTTTT. Its protein product is CASSLAGRGLKLFF.

The J gene is TRBJ1-2, the V gene TRBV7-9, with 9 bases lining up with TRBD1. The CDR3 length is 16 residues. Germline-derived CDR1 and CDR2 are SEHNR and FQNEAQ (reference sequence). After removal of 5 bases from V and 3 bases from J, the junction contained 10 bases not matched to a gene. The CDR3 DNA is TGTGCCAGCAGCCCACAGGGGGCTCCGAGTTACTATGGCTACACCTTC. Its translation: CASSPQGAPSYYGYTF.

The chain is built from TRBV5-1 and TRBJ2-7, with 10 bases identical to TRBD1. The CDR3 is made up of 14 amino acids. With 4 bases clipped from V and 5 bases from J, the junction kept 6 bases outside the gene matches. In germline, CDR1 is SGHRS, CDR2 YFSETQ. The DNA for the CDR3 is TGCGCCAGCAGCAGGACAGGGGGTAGCCACGAGCAGTACTTC. This encodes CASSRTGGSHEQYF.

The chain joins TRBV2 to TRBJ1-1; no reliable D call. V lost 0 bases to trimming and J lost 5 bases, with 13 bases between them. The CDR3 length is 15 residues. Germline loops: CDR1 SNHLY, CDR2 FYNNEI. CDR3 DNA sequence: TGTGCCAGCAGTGAAGCGCTTCTCGGAGGAACTGAAGCTTTCTTT. Translated, it gives CASSEALLGGTEAFF.

V is TRBV19 and J is TRBJ1-5; tentative D call: TRBD1 (5 bases). Germline CDR1 LNHDA, CDR2 SQIVND (reference sequence). V was shortened by 5 bases and J by 2 bases, with 16 bases between the two germline ends. The CDR3 extends over 16 amino acids. The CDR3 nucleotides are TGTGCCAGTAGTGGGTCTATCGGGACTGGCAATCAGCCCCAGCATTTT. Translating it yields CASSGSIGTGNQPQHF.